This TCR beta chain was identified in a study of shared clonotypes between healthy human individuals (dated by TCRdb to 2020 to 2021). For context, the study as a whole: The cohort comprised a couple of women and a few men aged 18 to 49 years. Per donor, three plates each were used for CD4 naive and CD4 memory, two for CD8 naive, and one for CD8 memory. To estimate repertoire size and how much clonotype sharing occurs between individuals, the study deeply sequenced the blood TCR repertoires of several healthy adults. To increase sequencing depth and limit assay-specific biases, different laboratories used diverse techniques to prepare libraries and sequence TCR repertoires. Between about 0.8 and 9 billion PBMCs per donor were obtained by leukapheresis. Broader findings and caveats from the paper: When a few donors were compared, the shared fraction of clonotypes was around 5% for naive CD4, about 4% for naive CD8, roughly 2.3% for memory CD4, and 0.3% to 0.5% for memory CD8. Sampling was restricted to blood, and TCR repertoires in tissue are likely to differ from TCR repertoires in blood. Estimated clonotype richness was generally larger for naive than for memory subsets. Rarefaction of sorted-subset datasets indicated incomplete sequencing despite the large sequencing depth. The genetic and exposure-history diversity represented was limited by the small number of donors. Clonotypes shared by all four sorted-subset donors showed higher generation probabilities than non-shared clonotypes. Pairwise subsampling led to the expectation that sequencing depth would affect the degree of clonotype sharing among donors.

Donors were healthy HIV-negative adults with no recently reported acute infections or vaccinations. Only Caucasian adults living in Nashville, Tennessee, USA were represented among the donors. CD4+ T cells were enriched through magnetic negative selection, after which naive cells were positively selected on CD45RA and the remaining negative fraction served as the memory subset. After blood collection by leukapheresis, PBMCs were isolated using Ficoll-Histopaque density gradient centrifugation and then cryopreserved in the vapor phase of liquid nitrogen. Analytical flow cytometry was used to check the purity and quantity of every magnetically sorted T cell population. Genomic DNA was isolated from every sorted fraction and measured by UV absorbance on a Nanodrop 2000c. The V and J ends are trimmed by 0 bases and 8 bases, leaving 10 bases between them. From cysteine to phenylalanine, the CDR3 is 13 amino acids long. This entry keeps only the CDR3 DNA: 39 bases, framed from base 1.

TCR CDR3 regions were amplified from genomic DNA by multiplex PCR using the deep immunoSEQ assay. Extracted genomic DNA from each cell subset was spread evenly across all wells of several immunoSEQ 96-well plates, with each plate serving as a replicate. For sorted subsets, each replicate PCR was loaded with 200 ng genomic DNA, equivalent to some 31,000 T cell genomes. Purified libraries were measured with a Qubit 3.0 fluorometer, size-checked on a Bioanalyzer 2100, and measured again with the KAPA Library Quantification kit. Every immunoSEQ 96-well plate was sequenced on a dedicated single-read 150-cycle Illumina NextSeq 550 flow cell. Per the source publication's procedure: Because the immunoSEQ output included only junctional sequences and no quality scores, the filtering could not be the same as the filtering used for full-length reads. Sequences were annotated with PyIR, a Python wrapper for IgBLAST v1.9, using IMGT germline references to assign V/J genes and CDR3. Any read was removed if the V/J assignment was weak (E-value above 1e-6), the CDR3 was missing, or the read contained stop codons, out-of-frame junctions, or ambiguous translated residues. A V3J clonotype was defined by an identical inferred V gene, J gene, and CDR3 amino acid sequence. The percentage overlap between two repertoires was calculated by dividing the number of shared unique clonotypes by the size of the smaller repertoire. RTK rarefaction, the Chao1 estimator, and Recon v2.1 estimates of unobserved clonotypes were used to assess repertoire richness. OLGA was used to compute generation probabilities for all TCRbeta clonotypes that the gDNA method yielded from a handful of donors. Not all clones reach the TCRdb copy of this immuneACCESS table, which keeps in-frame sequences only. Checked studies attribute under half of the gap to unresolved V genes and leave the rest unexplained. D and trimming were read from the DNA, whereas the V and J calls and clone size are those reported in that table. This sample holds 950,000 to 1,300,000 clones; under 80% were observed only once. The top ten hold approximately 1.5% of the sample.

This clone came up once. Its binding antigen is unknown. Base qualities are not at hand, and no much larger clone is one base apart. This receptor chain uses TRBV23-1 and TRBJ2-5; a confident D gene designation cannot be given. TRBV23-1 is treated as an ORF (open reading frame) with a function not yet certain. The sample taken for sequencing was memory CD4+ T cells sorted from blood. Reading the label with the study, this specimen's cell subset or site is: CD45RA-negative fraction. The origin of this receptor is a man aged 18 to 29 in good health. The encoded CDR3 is CASSQSSWRTQYF. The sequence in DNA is TGCGCCAGCAGTCAATCGAGCTGGAGAACCCAGTACTTC.